A single sample gave rise to the 17 T cell receptor beta chains below, sequenced in a study of response to subunit inactivated influenza vaccine. TCRdb recomputed calls from the RT-PCR reads with MiXCR, one row per CDR3 protein. This sample carries hundreds of thousands of distinct CDR3 sequences, 10% to 12% of them seen once, and the ten largest clones take about 10%. A further study also used this sample, focusing on T cells expressing NK-cell markers. That study adds: TCR beta cDNA was made by 5'RACE template switching with UMIs.

The sample consisted of PBMCs from blood, taken on the day of vaccination. Receptors were obtained from a man in his forties or fifties who received an inactivated influenza vaccine.

Here the CDR3 DNA reads TGTGCCGACCAAGGAGGGACACTCAATTCACCCCTCCACTTT. Amino acids: CADQGGTLNSPLHF. The chain recombines TRBV2 with TRBJ1-6, with D tentatively TRBD1 (6 bases). The CDR3 covers 14 residues. Germline values: CDR1 SNHLY, CDR2 FYNNEI. The V end was cut by 11 bases, the J end by 7 bases, with 18 bases between.

This chain uses TRBV7-2 with TRBJ2-4, with D uncertain. The CDR3 consists of 12 residues. The V end was cut by 5 bases, the J end by 9 bases, with 11 bases between. From germline, CDR1 is SGHTA and CDR2 FQGNSA. CDR3 amino acids: CASSLDTGIQYF. The CDR3 nucleotides read TGTGCCAGCAGCCTAGACACTGGCATTCAGTACTTC.

This clonotype has at least ten counts. V gene TRBV4-2 combines with J gene TRBJ2-7, with D possibly TRBD1 on 5 matching bases. The CDR3 contains 12 residues. CDR1 and CDR2 (germline): LGHNA, YNFKEQ. Trimming shortened V by 5 bases and J by 4 bases, and 9 bases separated the two germline ends. The CDR3 region has the DNA TGTGCCAGCAGCGATAGGGGTTACGAGCAGTACTTC. This encodes CASSDRGYEQYF.

V is TRBV15 and J is TRBJ2-3; tentative D call: TRBD1 (6 bases). Germline V gives CDR1 LNHNV, CDR2 YYDKDF (reference sequence). The V and J ends lost 0 bases and 2 bases respectively, with 9 bases between them. The CDR3 runs 15 residues. CDR3 protein: CATSRDGDNTDTQYF. The CDR3 DNA reads as TGTGCCACCAGCAGAGATGGGGACAACACAGATACGCAGTATTTT.

The CDR3 loop reads CSATSSGEWRTSTDTQYF. CDR3 coding DNA: TGCAGTGCCACTTCTAGCGGGGAATGGCGGACTAGCACAGATACGCAGTATTTT. This chain uses TRBV20-1 with TRBJ2-3, with 9 bases fitting TRBD2. V was clipped by 6 bases and J by 0 bases; unmatched bases: 16. The length of the CDR3 is 18 residues. From germline, CDR1 is DFQATT and CDR2 SNEGSKA (reference sequence).

This clonotype was counted a few times. This chain links TRBV24-1 with TRBJ2-7; 10 nucleotides match TRBD1. The CDR3 spans 13 residues. Germline CDR1 is KGHDR and CDR2 is SFDVKD. Trimming removed 7 bases from V and 5 bases from J; junction bases left unmatched: 4. This chain's CDR3 is CATSRQGANEQYF. The CDR3 DNA reads TGTGCCACCAGCAGACAGGGGGCTAACGAGCAGTACTTC.

This clonotype was seen repeatedly, ten times or more. V gene TRBV7-9 combines with J gene TRBJ1-6; 8 nucleotides line up with TRBD1. Unmatched junction bases numbered 4, after V lost 2 bases and J lost 1 base. Looked up from germline, CDR1 is SEHNR and CDR2 is FQNEAQ (reference sequence). The CDR3 extends over 17 amino acids. The CDR3 reads CASSLQTGASYNSPLHF. CDR3 in DNA: TGTGCCAGCAGCTTACAGACAGGGGCGTCCTATAATTCACCCCTCCACTTT.

This clonotype was detected ten times or more. This chain uses TRBV12-3 or TRBV12-4 with TRBJ2-5, with 16 bases lining up with TRBD2. This CDR3 is 17 amino acids long. V lost 11 bases and J lost 5; bases outside the gene matches: 14. The CDR3 region is CAPEAKGTSGRVETQYF. CDR3 coding DNA: TGTGCCCCAGAAGCAAAGGGGACTAGCGGGAGGGTTGAGACCCAGTACTTC.

The chain uses TRBV7-2 and TRBJ1-6; D is undetermined. This CDR3 contains 14 residues. CDR1 and CDR2 (germline): SGHTA, FQGNSA. Trimming took 5 bases from V and 9 from J, leaving 14 bases between them. Here the CDR3 reads CASSLDGVPSPLHF. The DNA of the CDR3 is TGTGCCAGCAGCCTCGACGGAGTTCCTTCACCCCTCCACTTT.

In its sample, this clonotype was seen a few times. The chain couples TRBV14 to TRBJ2-1; D is perhaps TRBD1 (6 bases). Germline V gene lookup returns CDR1 SGHDN and CDR2 FVKESK. This CDR3 has 15 amino acids. Trimming cost V 3 bases and J 0 bases, with 9 bases left between them. CDR3 DNA: TGTGCCAGCAGCCAGACAGGAGTCTCCTACAATGAGCAGTTCTTC. Amino acid sequence: CASSQTGVSYNEQFF.

The chain recombines TRBV12-3 or TRBV12-4 with TRBJ2-7; D is undetermined. Trimming pared 3 bases from V and 1 base from J, leaving 19 bases between. The CDR3 is made up of 17 amino acids. CDR3 in amino acids: CASSFGSDNGFSYEQYF. DNA of the CDR3: TGTGCCAGCAGTTTTGGGTCCGACAACGGGTTTTCCTACGAGCAGTACTTC.

The V call is TRBV12-3 or TRBV12-4, the J call TRBJ2-1, with 10 bases fitting TRBD2. This CDR3 has 15 residues. Trimming cost V 5 bases and J 8 bases; bases outside gene matches: 9. The DNA of the CDR3 is TGTGCCAGCAGTCACACTAGCGGGACCTTGGATGAGCAGTTCTTC. Amino acids: CASSHTSGTLDEQFF.

Many counts were recorded for this clonotype. The chain couples TRBV11-2 to TRBJ2-1, with D maybe TRBD2 (6 bases). V lost 2 bases to trimming and J lost 6 bases, with 11 bases between them. The CDR3 totals 14 residues. From germline, CDR1 is SGHAT and CDR2 FQNNGV. This CDR3 is CASSLNAGINEQFF. CDR3 nucleotide sequence: TGTGCCAGCAGCTTAAATGCGGGAATCAATGAGCAGTTCTTC.

This clonotype came up a few times. This chain links TRBV12-5 with TRBJ2-3; 7 bases align to TRBD2. After removal of 7 bases from V and 3 bases from J, the junction contained 13 bases not matched to a gene. This CDR3 comprises 16 residues. Germline loops: CDR1 LGHNT, CDR2 FRNRAP. The CDR3 DNA follows: TGTGCTAGTGCATTTGGGGCGGGAGCCGGGACAGATACGCAGTATTTT. It specifies CASAFGAGAGTDTQYF.

This chain links TRBV18 with TRBJ1-4, with unresolved D. CDR3 length equals 15 residues. V gave up 3 bases and J gave up 8 bases, with 16 bases separating them. CDR1 and CDR2 (germline): KGHSH, LQKENI. The CDR3 is CASSPSGPLREKLFF. CDR3 coding DNA: TGTGCCAGCTCACCCTCCGGGCCTCTGAGAGAAAAACTGTTTTTT.

This clonotype appeared a few times. This chain links TRBV6-2 or TRBV6-3 with TRBJ2-1; no clear D gene. V gave up 5 bases and J gave up 2 bases, with 13 bases separating them. Germline V gives CDR1 MNHEY, CDR2 SVGEGT. This CDR3 comprises 15 residues. The DNA of the CDR3 is TGTGCCAGCAGTCTGTCGGATTACACCTACAATGAGCAGTTCTTC. Encoded protein: CASSLSDYTYNEQFF.

This clonotype turned up a few times. The rearrangement uses TRBV4-1 and TRBJ2-1; 12 nucleotides align to TRBD2. The CDR3 is 16 residues long. Germline V gives CDR1 MGHRA, CDR2 YSYEKL. J was trimmed by 4 bases and V by 5 bases; bases with no gene match: 6. The CDR3 reads CASSFGLAGMYNEQFF. CDR3 nucleotide sequence: TGCGCCAGCAGCTTTGGACTAGCGGGGATGTACAATGAGCAGTTCTTC.